The source of this T cell receptor (beta chain) is a study of PD-L1 blockade in urothelial cancer. Across the study: Before enrollment, 0 to 3 chemotherapy regimens had been given to patients.

Time point: peripheral blood 6 weeks after treatment start. About this clone itself: Its antigen is unknown.

Here immunoSEQ multiplex PCR was the method, and the copy in TCRdb shows in-frame clones only, minus some. Of some 120,000 clones listed, roughly 86% were seen once; the top ten hold roughly 2.3%. Study results and limitations: By 3 weeks, tumor-associated blood clones had expanded more in durable-benefit patients.

The sample in question was PBMCs, obtained around atezolizumab (anti-PD-L1) treatment. The sequence was collected from a middle-aged man with urothelial cancer.

As DNA, the CDR3 is TGTGCCAGCAGCCCGACACTCTATAATTCACCCCTCCACTTT. It is translated as CASSPTLYNSPLHF. The chain employs TRBV5-6 and TRBJ1-6; D remains unclear. Germline lookup yields CDR1 SGHDT and CDR2 YYEEEE. Trimming stripped 4 bases from V and 3 bases from J, with 8 bases between. This CDR3 contains 14 residues.